This TCR beta chain came from a study of cytomegalovirus exposure and HLA in healthy donors. Data came from immunoSEQ multiplex PCR; TCRdb stores just in-frame clones and leaves some out. The repertoire includes around 230,000 clones, around 87% of them detected once, and less than 1.5% sits in the top ten. This clone was detected once. The TCR was taken from a woman under 40 in good health and CMV-seropositive. The sample taken for sequencing was PBMCs.

CDR3 region: CASSSPPDRSKAFF. The CDR3 nucleotides are TGTGCCAGCAGTTCACCCCCAGATCGATCGAAAGCTTTCTTT. The chain employs TRBV27 and TRBJ1-1; D call uncertain. Trimming shortened V by 4 bases and J by 9 bases, and 18 bases separated the two germline ends. This CDR3 has 14 amino acids. CDR1 and CDR2 from the germline V gene are MNHEY and SMNVEV (reference sequence).